Each of the 9 T cell receptor beta chains below was sequenced from the same sample in a study of blood T cell repertoires in COVID-19. This table comes from immunoSEQ multiplex PCR, and its TCRdb copy is limited to in-frame clones, with some not included. The table lists tens of thousands of clones, about 82% of them singletons. Sequencing input: peripheral blood. The receptors shown here come from a woman aged 55 to 70 with acute or convalescent COVID-19.

V and J are TRBV7-2 and TRBJ2-3; D may be TRBD1 (6 bases). Germline V gene data show CDR1 as SGHTA and CDR2 as FQGNSA. V was pared by 4 bases and J by 6 bases, with 11 bases between. The CDR3 is 13 residues long. The CDR3 is CASSWGLGDTQYF. In DNA, the CDR3 is TGTGCCAGCAGCTGGGGGCTTGGGGATACGCAGTATTTT.

This clone was recorded only once. Mismatch with germline at one junction end may stem from a read error. The V call is TRBV18, the J call TRBJ1-4, with 7 bases matching TRBD1. This CDR3 has 14 amino acids. The germline V gene has CDR1 KGHSH and CDR2 LQKENI. The CDR3 here is CASSPDRDSFPPNF. CDR3 coding DNA: TGTGCCAGCTCACCCGACCGGGACAGCTTTCCCCCCAATTTT. Complete variable domain (other parts from reference TRBV18 and TRBJ1-4): NAGVMQNPRHLVRRRGQEARLRCSPMKGHSHVYWYRQLPEEGLKFMVYLQKENIIDESGMPKERFSAEFPKEGPSILRIQQVVRGDSAAYFCASSPDRDSFPPNFGSGTQLSVL.

The rearrangement links TRBV11-3 to TRBJ2-7; TRBD1 matches at 7 bases. The ends lost 5 bases at V and 2 bases at J; junction bases unmatched: 3. The CDR3 contains 13 residues. Looked up from germline, CDR1 is SGHNT and CDR2 is YENEEA. In nucleotides, the CDR3 is TGTGCCAGCAGCATTGGACAGGCCTACGAGCAGTACTTC. Translating gives CASSIGQAYEQYF.

This chain joins TRBV2 and TRBJ1-3, with a weak D call TRBD1 (5 bases). CDR1 is SNHLY, CDR2 FYNNEI, per germline. There are 16 residues in the CDR3. V lost 2 bases, J lost 8 bases, and 19 bases lay in between. CDR3 protein: CASSELQGQGWDTIYF. CDR3 nucleotide sequence: TGTGCCAGCAGTGAACTGCAGGGCCAGGGTTGGGACACCATATATTTT.

This clone was recorded only once. The chain links TRBV19 to TRBJ1-1, with D unclear. This CDR3 has 16 amino acids. Germline V CDR1 and CDR2: LNHDA, SQIVND (reference sequence). The V end was cut by 7 bases, the J end by 0 bases, with 18 bases between. DNA of the CDR3: TGTGCCAGTAATAGCGCGTTAACCCAGATGAACACTGAAGCTTTCTTT. Residues: CASNSALTQMNTEAFF.

This clone occurred a few times. The V and J genes are TRBV19 and TRBJ1-5, with D unclear. CDR1 LNHDA and CDR2 SQIVND come from the germline V gene (reference sequence). The CDR3 extends over 12 amino acids. The V and J ends lost 3 bases and 7 bases respectively, with 7 bases between them. Written as DNA, the CDR3 is TGTGCCAGTAGTATCGCCCGGCAGCCCCAGCATTTT. Its translation: CASSIARQPQHF. The entire variable domain, with the rest obtained from reference TRBV19 and TRBJ1-5, is as follows: DGGITQSPKYLFRKEGQNVTLSCEQNLNHDAMYWYRQDPGQGLRLIYYSQIVNDFQKGDIAEGYSVSREKKESFPLTVTSAQKNPTAFYLCASSIARQPQHFGDGTRLSIL.

This clone was observed at least ten times. This chain links TRBV5-6 with TRBJ2-7, with 7 nucleotides matching TRBD1. Germline trimming cut 4 bases from V and 2 bases from J; bases unmatched to any gene: 12. Germline loops: CDR1 SGHDT, CDR2 YYEEEE. The CDR3 totals 16 residues. The CDR3 spells CASSETSRGTTYEQYV. CDR3 in DNA: TGTGCCAGCAGCGAAACAAGCAGGGGGACAACCTACGAGCAGTACGTC.

V usage is TRBV5-1 and J usage is TRBJ1-5; D remains ambiguous. The CDR3 is made up of 14 amino acids. Germline CDR1 and CDR2: SGHRS and YFSETQ. The V and J ends lost 3 bases and 2 bases respectively, with 9 bases between them. Here the CDR3 reads CASSSGPGNQPQHF. Here the CDR3 DNA reads TGCGCCAGCAGCTCGGGTCCGGGCAATCAGCCCCAGCATTTT. The variable domain in full, completed from reference TRBV5-1 and TRBJ1-5, reads KAGVTQTPRYLIKTRGQQVTLSCSPISGHRSVSWYQQTPGQGLQFLFEYFSETQRNKGNFPGRFSGRQFSNSRSEMNVSTLELGDSALYLCASSSGPGNQPQHFGDGTRLSIL.

The genes are TRBV3-1 (or the pseudogene TRBV3-2) and TRBJ1-2; 7 bases line up with TRBD1. Losses at the gene ends were 2 bases for V and 0 bases for J; bases not matched to a gene: 9. The germline V gene has CDR1 LGHDT and CDR2 YNNKEL (reference sequence). The length of the CDR3 is 17 residues. Written as DNA, the CDR3 is TGTGCCAGCAGCCAACAGGACAGGATATTCTCTAACTATGGCTACACCTTC. It encodes CASSQQDRIFSNYGYTF.